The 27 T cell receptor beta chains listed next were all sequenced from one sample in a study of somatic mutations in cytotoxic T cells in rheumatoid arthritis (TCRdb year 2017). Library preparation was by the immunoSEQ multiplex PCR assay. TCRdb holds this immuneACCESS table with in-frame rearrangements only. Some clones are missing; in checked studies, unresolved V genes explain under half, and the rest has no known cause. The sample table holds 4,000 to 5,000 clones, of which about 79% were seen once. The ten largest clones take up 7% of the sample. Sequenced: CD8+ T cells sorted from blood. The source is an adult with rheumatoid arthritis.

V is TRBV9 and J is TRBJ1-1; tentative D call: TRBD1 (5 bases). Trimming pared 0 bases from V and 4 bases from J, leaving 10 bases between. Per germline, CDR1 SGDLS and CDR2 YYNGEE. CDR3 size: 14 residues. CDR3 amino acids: CASSVESGFTEAFF. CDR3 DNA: TGTGCCAGCAGCGTAGAGTCAGGGTTCACTGAAGCTTTCTTT.

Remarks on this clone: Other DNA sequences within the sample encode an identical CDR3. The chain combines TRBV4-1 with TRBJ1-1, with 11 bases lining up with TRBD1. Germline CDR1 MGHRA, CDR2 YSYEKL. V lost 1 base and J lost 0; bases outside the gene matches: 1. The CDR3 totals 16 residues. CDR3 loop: CASSQGDRGMNTEAFF. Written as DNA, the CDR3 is TGCGCCAGCAGCCAAGGGGACAGGGGGATGAACACTGAAGCTTTCTTT.

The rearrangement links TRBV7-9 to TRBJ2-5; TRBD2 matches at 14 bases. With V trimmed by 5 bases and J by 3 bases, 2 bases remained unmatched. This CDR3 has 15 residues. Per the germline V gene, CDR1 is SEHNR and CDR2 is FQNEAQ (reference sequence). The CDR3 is CASSPGLAGEETQYF. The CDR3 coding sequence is TGTGCCAGCAGCCCGGGACTAGCGGGGGAAGAGACCCAGTACTTC.

The CDR3 DNA reads TGTGCCAGTAGTATGAGTAGCGGGGGCCTTAGCACAGATACGCAGTATTTT. This encodes CASSMSSGGLSTDTQYF. The chain has TRBV19 and TRBJ2-3; TRBD2 matches 9 bases. Looked up from germline, CDR1 is LNHDA and CDR2 is SQIVND (reference sequence). J was trimmed by 0 bases and V by 3 bases; bases with no gene match: 7. The CDR3 consists of 17 residues.

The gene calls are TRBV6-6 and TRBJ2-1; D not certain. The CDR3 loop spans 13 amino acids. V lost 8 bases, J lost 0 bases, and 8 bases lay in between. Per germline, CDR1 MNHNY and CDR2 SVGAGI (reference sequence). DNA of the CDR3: TGTGCCAGCGGCTGGGACTCCTACAATGAGCAGTTCTTC. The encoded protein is CASGWDSYNEQFF.

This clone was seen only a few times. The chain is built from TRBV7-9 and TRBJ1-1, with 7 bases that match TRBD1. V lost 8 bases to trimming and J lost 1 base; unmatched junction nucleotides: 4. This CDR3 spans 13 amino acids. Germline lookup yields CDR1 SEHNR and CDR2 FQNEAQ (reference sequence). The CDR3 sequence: CASQGGKNTEAFF. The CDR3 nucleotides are TGTGCCAGCCAGGGGGGAAAGAACACTGAAGCTTTCTTT.

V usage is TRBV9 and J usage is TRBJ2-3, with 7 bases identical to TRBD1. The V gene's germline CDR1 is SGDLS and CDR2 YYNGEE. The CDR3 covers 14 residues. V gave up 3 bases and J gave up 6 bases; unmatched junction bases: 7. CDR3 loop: CASSGLTGLDTQYF. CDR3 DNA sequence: TGTGCCAGCAGCGGACTGACAGGGCTGGATACGCAGTATTTT.

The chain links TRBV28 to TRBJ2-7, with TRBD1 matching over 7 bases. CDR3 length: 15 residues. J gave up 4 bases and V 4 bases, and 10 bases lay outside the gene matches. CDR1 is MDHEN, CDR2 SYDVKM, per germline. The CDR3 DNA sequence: TGTGCCAGCAGTTCTGACAGGGCCGAGATTTACGAGCAGTACTTC. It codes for CASSSDRAEIYEQYF.

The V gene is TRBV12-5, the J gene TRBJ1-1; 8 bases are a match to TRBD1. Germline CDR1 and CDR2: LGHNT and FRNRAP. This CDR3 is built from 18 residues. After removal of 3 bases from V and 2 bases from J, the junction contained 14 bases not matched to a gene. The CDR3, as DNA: TGTGCTAGTGGTTTTTTTCTACCACCAGGACAGGGCAACACTGAAGCTTTCTTT. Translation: CASGFFLPPGQGNTEAFF.

The CDR3 sequence: CASNPGGSTYNEQFF. The CDR3 DNA sequence: TGTGCCAGCAATCCAGGGGGATCCACCTACAATGAGCAGTTCTTC. The gene calls are TRBV6-5 and TRBJ2-1; 7 bases are a match to TRBD1. CDR3 length: 15 amino acids. Germline loops: CDR1 MNHEY, CDR2 SVGAGI. J was trimmed by 2 bases and V by 7 bases; bases with no gene match: 8.

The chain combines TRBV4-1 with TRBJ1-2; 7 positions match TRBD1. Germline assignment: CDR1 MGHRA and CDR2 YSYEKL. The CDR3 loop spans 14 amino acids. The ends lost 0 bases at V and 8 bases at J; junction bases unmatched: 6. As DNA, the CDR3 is TGCGCCAGCAGCCAAGATTACAGGGGTTGGGGCTACACCTTC. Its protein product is CASSQDYRGWGYTF.

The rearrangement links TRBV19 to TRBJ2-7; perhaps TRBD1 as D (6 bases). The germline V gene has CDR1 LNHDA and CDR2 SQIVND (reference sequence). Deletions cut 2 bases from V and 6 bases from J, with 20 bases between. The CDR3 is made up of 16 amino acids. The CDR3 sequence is CASSITLGQGIVEQYF. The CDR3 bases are TGTGCCAGTAGTATAACCCTCGGGCAGGGGATAGTCGAGCAGTACTTC.

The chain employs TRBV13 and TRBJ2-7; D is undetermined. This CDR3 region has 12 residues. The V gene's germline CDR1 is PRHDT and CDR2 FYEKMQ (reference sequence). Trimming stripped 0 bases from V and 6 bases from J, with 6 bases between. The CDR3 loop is CASSLGWAEQYF. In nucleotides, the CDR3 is TGTGCCAGCAGCTTAGGTTGGGCCGAGCAGTACTTC.

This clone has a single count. DNA for the CDR3: TGCGCCAGCAGCCAAGATCATACGGGGAAATACGAGCAGTACTTC. This gives the protein CASSQDHTGKYEQYF. The gene calls are TRBV4-1 and TRBJ2-7, with D possibly being TRBD2 (5 bases). CDR1 and CDR2 from the germline V gene are MGHRA and YSYEKL. The V gene lost 0 bases and the J gene lost 4 bases, with 13 bases spanning the gap. This CDR3 is 15 amino acids long.

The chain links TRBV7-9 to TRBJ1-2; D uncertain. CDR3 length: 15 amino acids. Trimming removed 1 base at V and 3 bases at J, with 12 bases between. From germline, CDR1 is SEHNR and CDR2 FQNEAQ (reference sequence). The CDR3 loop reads CASSLDERNYYGYTF. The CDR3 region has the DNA TGTGCCAGCAGCTTAGATGAGAGGAACTACTATGGCTACACCTTC. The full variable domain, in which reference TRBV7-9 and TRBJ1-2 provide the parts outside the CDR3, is DTGVSQNPRHKITKRGQNVTFRCDPISEHNRLYWYRQTLGQGPEFLTYFQNEAQLEKSRLLSDRFSAERPKGSFSTLEIQRTEQGDSAMYLCASSLDERNYYGYTFGSGTRLTVV.

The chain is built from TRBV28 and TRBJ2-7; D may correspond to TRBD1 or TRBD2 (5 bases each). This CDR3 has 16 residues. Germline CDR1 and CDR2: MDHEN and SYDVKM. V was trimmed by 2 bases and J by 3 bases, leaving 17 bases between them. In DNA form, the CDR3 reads TGTGCCAGCAGTTTAGGACCGGGACGGACGATCTACGAGCAGTACTTC. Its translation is CASSLGPGRTIYEQYF. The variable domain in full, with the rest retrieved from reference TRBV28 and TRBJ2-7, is DVKVTQSSRYLVKRTGEKVFLECVQDMDHENMFWYRQDPGLGLRLIYFSYDVKMKEKGDIPEGYSVSREKKERFSLILESASTNQTSMYLCASSLGPGRTIYEQYFGPGTRLTVT.

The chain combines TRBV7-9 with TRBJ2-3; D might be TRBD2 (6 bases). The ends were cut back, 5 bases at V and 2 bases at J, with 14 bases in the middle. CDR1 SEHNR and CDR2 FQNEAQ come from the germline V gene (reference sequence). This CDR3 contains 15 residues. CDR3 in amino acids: CASSPRLGPTDTQYF. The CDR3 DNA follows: TGTGCCAGCAGCCCACGACTAGGGCCCACAGATACGCAGTATTTT.

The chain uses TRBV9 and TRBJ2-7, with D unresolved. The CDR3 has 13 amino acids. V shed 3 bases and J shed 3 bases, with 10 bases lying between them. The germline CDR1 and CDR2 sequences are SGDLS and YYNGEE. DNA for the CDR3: TGTGCCAGCAGCGCCGAGCCCGGCTACGAGCAGTACTTC. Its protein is CASSAEPGYEQYF.

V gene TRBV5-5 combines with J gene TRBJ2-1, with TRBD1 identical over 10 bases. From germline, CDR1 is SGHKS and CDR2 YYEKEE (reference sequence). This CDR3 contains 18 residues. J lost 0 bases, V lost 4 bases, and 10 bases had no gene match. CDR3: CASSPSAGQGGSYNEQFF. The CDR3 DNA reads TGTGCCAGCAGCCCTAGTGCCGGACAGGGGGGCTCCTACAATGAGCAGTTCTTC.

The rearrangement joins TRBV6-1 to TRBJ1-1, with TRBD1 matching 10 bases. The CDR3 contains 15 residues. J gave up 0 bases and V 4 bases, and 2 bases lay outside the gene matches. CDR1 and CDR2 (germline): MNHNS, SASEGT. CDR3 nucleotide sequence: TGTGCCAGCAGTGGACAGGGGGCCCTGAACACTGAAGCTTTCTTT. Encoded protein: CASSGQGALNTEAFF.

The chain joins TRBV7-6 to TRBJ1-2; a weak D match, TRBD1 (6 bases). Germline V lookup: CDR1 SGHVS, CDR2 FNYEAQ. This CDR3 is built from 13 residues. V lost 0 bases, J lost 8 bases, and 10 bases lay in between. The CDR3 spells CASSLAGGGGYTF. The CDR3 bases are TGTGCCAGCAGCTTAGCAGGGGGGGGAGGCTACACCTTC.

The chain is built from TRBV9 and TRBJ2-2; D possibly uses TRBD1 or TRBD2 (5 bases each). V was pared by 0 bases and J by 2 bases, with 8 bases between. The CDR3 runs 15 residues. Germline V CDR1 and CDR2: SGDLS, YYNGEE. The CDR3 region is CASSVGGSNTGELFF. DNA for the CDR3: TGTGCCAGCAGCGTAGGGGGGTCAAACACCGGGGAGCTGTTTTTT.

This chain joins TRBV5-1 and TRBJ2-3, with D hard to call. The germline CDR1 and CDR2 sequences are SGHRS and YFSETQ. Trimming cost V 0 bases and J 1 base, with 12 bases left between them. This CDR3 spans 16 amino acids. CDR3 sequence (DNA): TGCGCCAGCAGCTTGGGGGAAGGCTTCGGCACAGATACGCAGTATTTT. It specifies CASSLGEGFGTDTQYF.

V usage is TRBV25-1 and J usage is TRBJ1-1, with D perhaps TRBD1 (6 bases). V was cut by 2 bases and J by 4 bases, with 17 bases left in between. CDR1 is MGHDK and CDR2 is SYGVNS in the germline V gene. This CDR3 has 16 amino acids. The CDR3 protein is CASSEEGVTGSTEAFF. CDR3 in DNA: TGTGCCAGCAGTGAAGAGGGGGTTACAGGGAGCACTGAAGCTTTCTTT.

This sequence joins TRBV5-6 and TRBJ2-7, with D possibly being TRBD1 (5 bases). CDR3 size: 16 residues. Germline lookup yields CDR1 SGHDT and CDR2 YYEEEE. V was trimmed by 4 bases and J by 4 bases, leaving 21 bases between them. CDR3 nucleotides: TGTGCCAGCAGCCCCCTGGTACAAGGGGAAAGTTACGAGCAGTACTTC. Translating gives CASSPLVQGESYEQYF.

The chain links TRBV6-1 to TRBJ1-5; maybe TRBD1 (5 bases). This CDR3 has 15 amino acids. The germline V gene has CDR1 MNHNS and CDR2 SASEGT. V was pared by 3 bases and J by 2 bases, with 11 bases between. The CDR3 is CASSETVGGNQPQHF. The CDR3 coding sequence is TGTGCCAGCAGTGAGACAGTAGGAGGCAATCAGCCCCAGCATTTT.

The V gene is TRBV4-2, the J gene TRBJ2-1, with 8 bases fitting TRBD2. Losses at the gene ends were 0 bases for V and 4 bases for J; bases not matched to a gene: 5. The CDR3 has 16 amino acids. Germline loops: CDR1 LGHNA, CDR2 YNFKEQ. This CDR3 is CASSQETGGGYNEQFF. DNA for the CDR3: TGTGCCAGCAGCCAAGAAACGGGGGGGGGATACAATGAGCAGTTCTTC.